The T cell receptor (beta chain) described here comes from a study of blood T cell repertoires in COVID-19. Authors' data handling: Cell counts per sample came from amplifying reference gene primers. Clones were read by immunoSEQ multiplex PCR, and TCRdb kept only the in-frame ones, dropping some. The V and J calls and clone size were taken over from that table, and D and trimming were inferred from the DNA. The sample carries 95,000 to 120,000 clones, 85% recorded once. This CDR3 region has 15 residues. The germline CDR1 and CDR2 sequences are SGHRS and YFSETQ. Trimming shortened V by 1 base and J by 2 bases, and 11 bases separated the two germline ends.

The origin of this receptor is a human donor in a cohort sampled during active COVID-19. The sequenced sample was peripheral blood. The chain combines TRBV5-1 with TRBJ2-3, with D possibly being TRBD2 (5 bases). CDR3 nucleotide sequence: TGCGCCAGCAGCTTGTCCTCGAGGGCCACAGATACGCAGTATTTT. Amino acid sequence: CASSLSSRATDTQYF.